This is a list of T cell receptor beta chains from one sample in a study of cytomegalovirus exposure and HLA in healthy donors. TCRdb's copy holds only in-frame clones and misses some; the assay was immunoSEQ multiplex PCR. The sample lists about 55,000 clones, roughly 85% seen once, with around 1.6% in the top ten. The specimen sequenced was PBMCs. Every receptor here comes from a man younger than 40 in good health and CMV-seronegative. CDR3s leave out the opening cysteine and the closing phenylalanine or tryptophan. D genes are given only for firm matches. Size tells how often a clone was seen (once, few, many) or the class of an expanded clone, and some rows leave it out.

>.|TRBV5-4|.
ASSLPGETQY
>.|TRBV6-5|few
ASSGGAPYEQY
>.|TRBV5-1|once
ASSLYGGELTDTQY
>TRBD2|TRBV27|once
ASTRFDGTSRTGLF
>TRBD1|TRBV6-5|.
ASSYSTGPNEQF
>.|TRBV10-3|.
AISESGRARTGELF
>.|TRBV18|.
ASSNQIPPTDTQY
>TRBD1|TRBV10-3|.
AISESKVRDRGHEQY
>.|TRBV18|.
ASSPLGGGQETQY
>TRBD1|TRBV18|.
ASSPTGTEMNTEAF
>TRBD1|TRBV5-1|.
ASSSQGANYGYT
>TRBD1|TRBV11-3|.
ASSLSSFGRGLTGELF
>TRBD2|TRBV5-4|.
ASSLDLAGDREQY
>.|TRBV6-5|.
ASSNRAEQY
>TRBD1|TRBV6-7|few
ASSRKGAPTGELF
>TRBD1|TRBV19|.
ASSMDRRYSGANVLT
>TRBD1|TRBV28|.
ASSPILQGDQPQH
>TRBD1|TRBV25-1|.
ASSGTGRMTYEQY
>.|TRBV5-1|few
ASSLGLSSYEQY
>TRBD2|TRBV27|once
ASSLGGPGEQY
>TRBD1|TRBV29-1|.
SVEQGAGEQY
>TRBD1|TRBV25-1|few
ASTGTDYNEQF
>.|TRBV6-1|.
ASSDRGNNQPQH
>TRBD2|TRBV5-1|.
ASKTPSGGAADTQY
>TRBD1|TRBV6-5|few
ASSSGTAREQY
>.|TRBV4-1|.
ASSQAQGFTDTQY
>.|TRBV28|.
ASSFVREQY
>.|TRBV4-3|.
ASSQDYSTDTQY
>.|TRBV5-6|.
ASSLGERAANYGYT
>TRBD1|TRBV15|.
ATSREDRIPYEQY
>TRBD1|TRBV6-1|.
ATTRDRDFGEQF
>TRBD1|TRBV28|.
ASRPTDRGSNQPQH
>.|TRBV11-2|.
ASSLVRGTNEKLF
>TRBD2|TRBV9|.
ASSQPLSGGKDEQF
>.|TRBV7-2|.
ASSFDRTYEQY
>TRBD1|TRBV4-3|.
ASCPGTGGYEQF
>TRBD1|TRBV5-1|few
ASSAGTGVYEQF
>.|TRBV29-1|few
SVEDGREQF
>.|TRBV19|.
ASSIVGVNEQF
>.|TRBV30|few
AWSVTASTDTQY
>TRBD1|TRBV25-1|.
ASSDSPGQGAIYEQY